This T cell receptor beta chain is drawn from a study of blood T cell repertoires in COVID-19. Study summary: Spain, Italy and the United States supplied samples that represented acute and convalescent COVID-19. Sources were T cells, B-cell-depleted T cells, or PBMCs; the material itself was cDNA or gDNA.

This CDR3 contains 11 residues. Germline assignment: CDR1 SEHNR and CDR2 FQNEAQ (reference sequence). Trimming removed 5 bases at V and 4 bases at J, with 5 bases between. Authors' methods: Reference gene primer amplification in the assay estimated nucleated cell counts. Profiled with immunoSEQ multiplex PCR; TCRdb holds only in-frame clones, not every one. D and trimming were read from the DNA, whereas the V and J calls and clone size are those reported in that table. The sample contains about 67,000 clones, approximately 87% of which appear only once. This clone has a handful of counts. Sequencing used peripheral blood. The rearrangement uses TRBV7-9 and TRBJ1-1; D is possibly TRBD1 (5 bases). The TCR was taken from a middle-aged man with active COVID-19. The CDR3 nucleotides are TGTGCCAGCAGCCAGGGCACTGAAGCTTTCTTT. Protein sequence: CASSQGTEAFF.